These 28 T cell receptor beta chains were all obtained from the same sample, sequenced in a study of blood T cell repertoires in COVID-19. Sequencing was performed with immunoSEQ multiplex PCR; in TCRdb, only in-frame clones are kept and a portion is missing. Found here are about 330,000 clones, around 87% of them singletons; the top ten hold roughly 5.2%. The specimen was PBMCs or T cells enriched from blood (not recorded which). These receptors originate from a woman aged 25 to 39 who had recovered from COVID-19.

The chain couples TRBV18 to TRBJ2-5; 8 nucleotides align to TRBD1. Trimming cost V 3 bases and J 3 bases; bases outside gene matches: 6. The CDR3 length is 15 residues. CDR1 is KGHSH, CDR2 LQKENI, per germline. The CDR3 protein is CASSPHQGAEETQYF. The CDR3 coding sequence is TGTGCCAGCTCACCCCACCAGGGGGCGGAAGAGACCCAGTACTTC.

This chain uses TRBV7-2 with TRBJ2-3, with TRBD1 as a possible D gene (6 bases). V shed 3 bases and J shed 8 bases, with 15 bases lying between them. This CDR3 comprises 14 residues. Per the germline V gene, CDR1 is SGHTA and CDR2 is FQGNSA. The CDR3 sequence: CASSLGDQGTTQYF. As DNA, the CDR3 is TGTGCCAGCAGCTTGGGCGACCAGGGGACTACGCAGTATTTT.

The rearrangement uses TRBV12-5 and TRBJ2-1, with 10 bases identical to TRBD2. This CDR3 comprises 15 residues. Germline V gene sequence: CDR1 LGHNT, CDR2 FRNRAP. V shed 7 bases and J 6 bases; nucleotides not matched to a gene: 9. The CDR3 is CASAAAGGQSNEQFF. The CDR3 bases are TGTGCTAGTGCCGCAGCGGGGGGGCAGAGCAATGAGCAGTTCTTC.

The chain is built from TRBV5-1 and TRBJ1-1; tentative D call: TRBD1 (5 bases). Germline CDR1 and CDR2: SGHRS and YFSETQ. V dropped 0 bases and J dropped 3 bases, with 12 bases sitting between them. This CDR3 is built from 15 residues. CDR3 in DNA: TGCGCCAGCAGCTTGGGTTCGACAGAGGACACTGAAGCTTTCTTT. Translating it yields CASSLGSTEDTEAFF. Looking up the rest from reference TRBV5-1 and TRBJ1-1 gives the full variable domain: KAGVTQTPRYLIKTRGQQVTLSCSPISGHRSVSWYQQTPGQGLQFLFEYFSETQRNKGNFPGRFSGRQFSNSRSEMNVSTLELGDSALYLCASSLGSTEDTEAFFGQGTRLTVV.

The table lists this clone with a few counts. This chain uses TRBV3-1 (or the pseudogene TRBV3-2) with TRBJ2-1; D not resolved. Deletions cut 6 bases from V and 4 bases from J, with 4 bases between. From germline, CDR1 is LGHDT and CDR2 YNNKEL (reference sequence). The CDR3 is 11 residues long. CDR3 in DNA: TGTGCCAGCAGTCGGTACAATGAGCAGTTCTTC. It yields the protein CASSRYNEQFF.

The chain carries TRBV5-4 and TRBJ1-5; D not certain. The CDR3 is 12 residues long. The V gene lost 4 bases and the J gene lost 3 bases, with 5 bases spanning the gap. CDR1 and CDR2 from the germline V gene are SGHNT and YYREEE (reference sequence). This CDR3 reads CASSLPNQPQHF. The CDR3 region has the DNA TGTGCCAGCAGCCTCCCCAATCAGCCCCAGCATTTT.

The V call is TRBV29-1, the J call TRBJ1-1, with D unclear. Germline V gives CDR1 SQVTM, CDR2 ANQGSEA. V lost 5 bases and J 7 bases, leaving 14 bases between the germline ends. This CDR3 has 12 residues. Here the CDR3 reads CSVSWGGGEAFF. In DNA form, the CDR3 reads TGCAGCGTTTCATGGGGAGGCGGTGAAGCTTTCTTT.

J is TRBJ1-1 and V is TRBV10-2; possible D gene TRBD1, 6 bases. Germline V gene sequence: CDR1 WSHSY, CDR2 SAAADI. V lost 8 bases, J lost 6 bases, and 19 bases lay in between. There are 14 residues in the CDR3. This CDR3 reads CASLKTTGPPEAFF. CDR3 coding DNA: TGCGCCAGCCTGAAAACGACAGGTCCCCCTGAAGCTTTCTTT.

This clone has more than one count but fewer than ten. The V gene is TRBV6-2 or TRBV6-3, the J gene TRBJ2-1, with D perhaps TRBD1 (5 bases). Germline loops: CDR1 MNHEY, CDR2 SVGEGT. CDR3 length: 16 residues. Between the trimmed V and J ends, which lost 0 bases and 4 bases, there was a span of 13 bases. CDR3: CASSYSLDNLYNEQFF. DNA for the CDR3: TGTGCCAGCAGTTACTCGTTGGACAATTTATACAATGAGCAGTTCTTC.

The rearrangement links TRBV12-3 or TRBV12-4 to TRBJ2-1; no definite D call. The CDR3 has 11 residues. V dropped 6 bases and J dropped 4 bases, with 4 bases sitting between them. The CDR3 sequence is CASSQYNEQFF. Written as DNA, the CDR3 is TGTGCCAGCAGCCAATACAATGAGCAGTTCTTC.

CDR3: CASSPIPGQGRNEQFF. In DNA form, the CDR3 reads TGTGCCAGCTCACCGATCCCCGGGCAGGGTAGGAATGAGCAGTTCTTC. V usage is TRBV18 and J usage is TRBJ2-1, with TRBD1 as a possible D gene (5 bases). Per germline, CDR1 KGHSH and CDR2 LQKENI. The CDR3 is 16 amino acids. Trimming cost V 3 bases and J 7 bases, with 19 bases left between them.

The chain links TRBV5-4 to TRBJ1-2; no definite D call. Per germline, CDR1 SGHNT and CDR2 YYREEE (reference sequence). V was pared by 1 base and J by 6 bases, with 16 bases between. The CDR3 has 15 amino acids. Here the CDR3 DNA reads TGTGCCAGCAGCTTGCCTCGGAGGGAAGCCCATGGCTACACCTTC. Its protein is CASSLPRREAHGYTF.

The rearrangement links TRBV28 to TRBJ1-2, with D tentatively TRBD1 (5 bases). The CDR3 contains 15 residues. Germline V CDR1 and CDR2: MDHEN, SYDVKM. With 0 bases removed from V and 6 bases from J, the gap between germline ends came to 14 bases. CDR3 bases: TGTGCCAGCAGTTTATGGGGAGGGACTCCTGATGGCTACACCTTC. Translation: CASSLWGGTPDGYTF.

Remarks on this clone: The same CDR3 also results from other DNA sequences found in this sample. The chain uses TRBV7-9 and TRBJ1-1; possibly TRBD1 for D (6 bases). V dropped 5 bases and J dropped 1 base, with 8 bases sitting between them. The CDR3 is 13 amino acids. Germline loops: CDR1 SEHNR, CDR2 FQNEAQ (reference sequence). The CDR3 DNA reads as TGTGCCAGCAGCCCGACAGGGAACACTGAAGCTTTCTTT. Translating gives CASSPTGNTEAFF. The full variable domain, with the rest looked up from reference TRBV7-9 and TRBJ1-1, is DTGVSQNPRHKITKRGQNVTFRCDPISEHNRLYWYRQTLGQGPEFLTYFQNEAQLEKSRLLSDRFSAERPKGSFSTLEIQRTEQGDSAMYLCASSPTGNTEAFFGQGTRLTVV.

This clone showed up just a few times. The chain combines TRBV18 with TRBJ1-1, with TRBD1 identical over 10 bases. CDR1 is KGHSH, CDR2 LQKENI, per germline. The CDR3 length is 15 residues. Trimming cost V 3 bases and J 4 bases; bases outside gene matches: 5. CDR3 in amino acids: CASSPDRGPSTEAFF. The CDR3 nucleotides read TGTGCCAGCTCACCTGACAGGGGGCCGAGCACTGAAGCTTTCTTT. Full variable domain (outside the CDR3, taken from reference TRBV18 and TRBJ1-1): NAGVMQNPRHLVRRRGQEARLRCSPMKGHSHVYWYRQLPEEGLKFMVYLQKENIIDESGMPKERFSAEFPKEGPSILRIQQVVRGDSAAYFCASSPDRGPSTEAFFGQGTRLTVV.

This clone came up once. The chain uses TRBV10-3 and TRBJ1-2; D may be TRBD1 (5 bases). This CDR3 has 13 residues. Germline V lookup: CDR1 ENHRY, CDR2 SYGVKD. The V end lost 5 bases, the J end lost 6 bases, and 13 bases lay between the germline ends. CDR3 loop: CAISSQGQDGYTF. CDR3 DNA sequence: TGTGCCATCAGTTCCCAGGGCCAGGATGGCTACACCTTC.

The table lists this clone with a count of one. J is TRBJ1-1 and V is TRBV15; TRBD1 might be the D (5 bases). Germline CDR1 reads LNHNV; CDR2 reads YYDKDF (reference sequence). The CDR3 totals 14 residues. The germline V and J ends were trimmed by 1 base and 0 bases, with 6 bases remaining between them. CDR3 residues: CATSRATVNTEAFF. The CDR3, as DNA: TGTGCCACCAGCAGAGCGACAGTGAACACTGAAGCTTTCTTT.

Here the CDR3 reads CATSDLRRTGDYGYTF. The CDR3, as DNA: TGTGCCACCAGTGATTTGCGCCGGACAGGGGACTATGGCTACACCTTC. The V call is TRBV24-1, the J call TRBJ1-2; TRBD1 agrees at 9 bases. V was pared by 0 bases and J by 3 bases, with 4 bases of the junction left unmatched. Looked up from germline, CDR1 is KGHDR and CDR2 is SFDVKD. This CDR3 is 16 amino acids long.

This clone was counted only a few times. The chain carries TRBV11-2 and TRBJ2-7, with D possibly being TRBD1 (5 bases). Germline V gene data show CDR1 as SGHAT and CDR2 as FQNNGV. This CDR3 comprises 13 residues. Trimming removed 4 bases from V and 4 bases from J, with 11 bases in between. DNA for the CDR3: TGTGCCAGCAGCTCGGCTCAGGGTTACGAGCAGTACTTC. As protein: CASSSAQGYEQYF.

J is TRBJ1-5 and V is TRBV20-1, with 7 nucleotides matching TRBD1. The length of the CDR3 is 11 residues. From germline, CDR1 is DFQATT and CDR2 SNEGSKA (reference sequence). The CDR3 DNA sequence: TGCGGCGACAGGGACGGTCAGCCCCAGCATTTT. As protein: CGDRDGQPQHF.

DNA for the CDR3: TGTGCCAGCTCACCGAGTAGCGCATTGGCTGGAAACACCATATATTTT. It specifies CASSPSSALAGNTIYF. This sequence joins TRBV18 and TRBJ1-3; D gene uncertain. Germline CDR1 reads KGHSH; CDR2 reads LQKENI. The CDR3 spans 16 residues. V was trimmed by 3 bases and J by 2 bases, leaving 14 bases between them.

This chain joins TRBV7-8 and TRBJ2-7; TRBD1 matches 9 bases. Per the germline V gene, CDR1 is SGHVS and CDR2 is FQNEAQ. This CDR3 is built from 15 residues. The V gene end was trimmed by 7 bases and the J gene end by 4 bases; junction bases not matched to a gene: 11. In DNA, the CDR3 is TGTGCCAGCACCTCGCCAGTGACAGGGGGGTACGAGCAGTACTTC. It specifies CASTSPVTGGYEQYF.

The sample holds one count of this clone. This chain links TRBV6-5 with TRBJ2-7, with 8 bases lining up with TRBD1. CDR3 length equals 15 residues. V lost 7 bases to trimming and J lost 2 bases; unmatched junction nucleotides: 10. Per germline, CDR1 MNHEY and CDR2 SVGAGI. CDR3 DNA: TGTGCCAGCATCCCCCGACAGGGGAGTCCCTACGAGCAGTACTTC. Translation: CASIPRQGSPYEQYF.

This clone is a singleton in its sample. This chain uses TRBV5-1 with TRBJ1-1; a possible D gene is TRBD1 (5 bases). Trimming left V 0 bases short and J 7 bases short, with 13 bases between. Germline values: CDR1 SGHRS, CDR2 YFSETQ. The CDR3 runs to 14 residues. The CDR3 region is CASSLGSGINEAFF. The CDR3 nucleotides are TGCGCCAGCAGCTTGGGATCAGGGATCAATGAAGCTTTCTTT. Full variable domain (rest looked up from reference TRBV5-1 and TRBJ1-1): KAGVTQTPRYLIKTRGQQVTLSCSPISGHRSVSWYQQTPGQGLQFLFEYFSETQRNKGNFPGRFSGRQFSNSRSEMNVSTLELGDSALYLCASSLGSGINEAFFGQGTRLTVV.

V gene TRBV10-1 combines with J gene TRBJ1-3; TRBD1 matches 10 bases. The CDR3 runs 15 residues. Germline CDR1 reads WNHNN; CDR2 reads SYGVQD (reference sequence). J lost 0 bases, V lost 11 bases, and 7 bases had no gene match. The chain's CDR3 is CAGGDRGPSGNTIYF. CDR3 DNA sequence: TGCGCCGGGGGGGACAGGGGCCCCTCTGGAAACACCATATATTTT.

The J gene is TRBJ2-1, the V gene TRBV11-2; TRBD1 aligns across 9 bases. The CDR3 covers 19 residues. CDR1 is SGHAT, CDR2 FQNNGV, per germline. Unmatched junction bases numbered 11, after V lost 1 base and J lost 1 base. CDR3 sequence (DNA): TGTGCCAGCAGCTTAGGGTACGTTTCGGGACAGGGATCCTACAATGAGCAGTTCTTC. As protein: CASSLGYVSGQGSYNEQFF.

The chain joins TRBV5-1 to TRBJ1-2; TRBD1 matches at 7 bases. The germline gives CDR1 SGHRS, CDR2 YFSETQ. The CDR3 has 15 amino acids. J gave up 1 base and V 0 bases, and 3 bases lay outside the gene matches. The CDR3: CASSLEGTVNYGYTF. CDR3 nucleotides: TGCGCCAGCAGCTTGGAGGGGACAGTTAACTATGGCTACACCTTC.

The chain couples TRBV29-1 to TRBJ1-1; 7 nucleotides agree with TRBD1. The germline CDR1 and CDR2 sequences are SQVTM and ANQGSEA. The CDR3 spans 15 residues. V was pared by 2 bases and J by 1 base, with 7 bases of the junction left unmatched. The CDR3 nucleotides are TGCAGCGTTGAACTCGAGACAGGGACGAACACTGAAGCTTTCTTT. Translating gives CSVELETGTNTEAFF.